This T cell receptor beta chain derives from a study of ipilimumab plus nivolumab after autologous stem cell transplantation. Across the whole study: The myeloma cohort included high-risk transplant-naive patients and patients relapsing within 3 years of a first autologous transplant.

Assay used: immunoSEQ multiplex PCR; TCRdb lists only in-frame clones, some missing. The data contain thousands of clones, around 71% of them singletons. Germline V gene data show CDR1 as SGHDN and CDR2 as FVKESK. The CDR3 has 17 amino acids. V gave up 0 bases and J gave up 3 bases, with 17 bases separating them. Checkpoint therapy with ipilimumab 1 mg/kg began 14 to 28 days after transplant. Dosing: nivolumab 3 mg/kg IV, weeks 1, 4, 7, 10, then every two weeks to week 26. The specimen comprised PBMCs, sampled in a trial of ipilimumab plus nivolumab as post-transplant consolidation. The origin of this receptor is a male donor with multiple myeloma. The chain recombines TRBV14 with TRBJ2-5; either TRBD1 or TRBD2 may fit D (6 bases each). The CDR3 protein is CASSQEIGGIDEETQYF. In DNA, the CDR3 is TGTGCCAGCAGCCAAGAAATCGGGGGCATAGATGAAGAGACCCAGTACTTC.